The T cell receptor beta chain under discussion was sequenced for a study of T-cell reconstitution after alpha-beta-depleted transplantation in children. The TCRbeta library was prepared with unique molecular identifiers. A single record per CDR3 protein comes from TCRdb applying MiXCR to the PCR reads. The repertoire includes hundreds of thousands of distinct CDR3 sequences, roughly 15% of them detected once, and 0.85% to 1.3% sits in the top ten. The germline gives CDR1 DFQATT, CDR2 SNEGSKA (reference sequence). V shed 0 bases and J shed 3 bases, with 2 bases lying between them. The length of the CDR3 is 11 residues. This clonotype has at least ten counts.

The sample was PBMCs from the stem cell graft donor, taken from the stem cell graft. This TCR was sampled from a human donor who donated a stem cell graft to a child with acute myeloid leukemia. V gene TRBV20-1 combines with J gene TRBJ1-2; D gene ambiguous. The CDR3 coding sequence is TGCAGTGCTAGAGAGGACTATGGCTACACCTTC. Amino acids: CSAREDYGYTF.